This TCR beta chain was found in a study of cytomegalovirus exposure and HLA in healthy donors. To note about this clone: What it binds is unknown.

Trimming left V 7 bases short and J 0 bases short, with 18 bases between. CDR1 and CDR2 (germline): SNHLY, FYNNEI. This CDR3 comprises 16 residues. Researchers ran the PCR with 60 Vbeta and 13 Jbeta primers. Produced via immunoSEQ multiplex PCR; TCRdb's table is partial and in-frame only. There are about 130,000 clones in the sample; 65% to 80% occur only once, and around 7% lies in the top ten. Study observations and caveats: In vitro data verified a few CMV-associated chains as specific for CMV antigens. A later analysis linked a missense DCLRE1C variant to TCR beta V- and J-gene trimming.

The receptor comes from a middle-aged man in good health and CMV-seropositive. The chain carries TRBV2 and TRBJ1-1, with TRBD1 as a possible D gene (5 bases). Input material: PBMCs. The CDR3: CASIMGGTGMNTEAFF. CDR3 nucleotide sequence: TGTGCCAGCATCATGGGGGGGACGGGTATGAACACTGAAGCTTTCTTT. Full variable domain (rest looked up from reference TRBV2 and TRBJ1-1): EPEVTQTPSHQVTQMGQEVILRCVPISNHLYFYWYRQILGQKVEFLVSFYNNEISEKSEIFDDQFSVERPDGSNFTLKIRSTKLEDSAMYFCASIMGGTGMNTEAFFGQGTRLTVV.